The entry below describes one T cell receptor beta chain. The sample belongs to a study of blood T cell repertoires in COVID-19. Produced via immunoSEQ multiplex PCR; TCRdb's table is partial and in-frame only. The table lists under 300,000 clones, over 80% of them singletons, with over 3.5% in the top ten. With 4 bases removed from V and 2 bases from J, the gap between germline ends came to 12 bases. CDR3 length: 15 amino acids. Germline-derived CDR1 and CDR2 are SGHRS and YFSETQ. The sequenced material came from peripheral blood. The source of this sequence is a middle-aged woman with acute or convalescent COVID-19. The V and J genes are TRBV5-1 and TRBJ1-4; D is perhaps TRBD1 (5 bases). CDR3 amino acids: CASSRTQGTNEKLFF. CDR3 DNA: TGCGCCAGCAGCCGGACCCAGGGCACTAATGAAAAACTGTTTTTT.